This T cell receptor beta chain was profiled in a study of CD8 T cells in ankylosing spondylitis. This clonotype was seen ten or more times. The V gene lost 1 base and the J gene lost 1 base, with 7 bases spanning the gap. In germline, CDR1 is DFQATT, CDR2 SNEGSKA (reference sequence). The CDR3 consists of 13 residues. TCRdb re-called the 5' RACE reads through MiXCR, storing one row per CDR3 protein. The sample has 130,000 or so distinct CDR3 sequences, 6% to 8.5% seen once. This clonotype originated in a male donor with ankylosing spondylitis or in good health (not recorded which). The chain has TRBV20-1 and TRBJ2-5; a possible D gene is TRBD2 (5 bases). Sample: blood, either unsorted or a sorted T cell fraction (not recorded which). In DNA form, the CDR3 reads TGCAGTGCTAGAGCGAGGGCCCAAGAGACCCAGTACTTC. Translated: CSARARAQETQYF.